This is a list of T cell receptor beta chains from one sample in a study of vaccination effects on CD4 cells after COVID-19. The method was immunoSEQ multiplex PCR; TCRdb's version includes in-frame clones alone and lacks a portion of them. The sample lists 30,000 to 35,000 clones; roughly four fifths were seen once. No antigen has been identified for these receptors. This specimen was CD4+ T cells from PBMCs cultured without peptide, taken after COVID-19 vaccination. Source of these receptors: a human donor who had a prior SARS-CoV-2 infection. Each CDR3 is given without its conserved first and last residue.

v_gene	j_gene	CDR3aa
TRBV7-2	TRBJ2-1	ASSLAGVSYNEQF
TRBV10-1	TRBJ1-1	ASRRQATEAF
TRBV30	TRBJ2-4	AWGTVNIQY
TRBV14	TRBJ1-1	ASSPHYGQGNTEAF
TRBV3-1/TRBV3-2	TRBJ2-7	ASSRGQGTSFFYEQY
TRBV5-4	TRBJ1-2	ASSARGNYGYT
TRBV5-4	TRBJ2-3	ASSRRQGATDTQY
TRBV14	TRBJ1-3	ASSQARGSSGNTIY
TRBV7-9	TRBJ2-1	ASSLRGGGNEQF
TRBV12-3/TRBV12-4	TRBJ1-1	ASSDQGGTEAF
TRBV4-1	TRBJ2-5	ASSQVAGLDDQETQY
TRBV7-3	TRBJ2-7	ASSPAGSSDEQY
TRBV4-1	TRBJ2-5	ASSQGPLKETQY
TRBV28	TRBJ2-7	ASSSAGGAYEQY
TRBV6-5	TRBJ1-4	ASSRAGATNEKLF
TRBV5-1	TRBJ2-7	ASSLDTTVIFEQY
TRBV2	TRBJ1-2	ASSEGRGANYGYT
TRBV14	TRBJ1-1	ASSQGSVRAEAF
TRBV7-2	TRBJ2-5	ASSANQETQY
TRBV4-1	TRBJ1-2	ASSQWDRGSHYGYT
TRBV14	TRBJ2-1	ASSQGPGGGYYNEQF
TRBV5-6	TRBJ2-5	ASSFSNQETQY
TRBV6-5	TRBJ1-4	ASSWRDPLEKLF
TRBV5-4	TRBJ2-3	ASSPPGGASTDTQY
TRBV2	TRBJ2-7	ASSGDRSSYEQY
TRBV5-4	TRBJ2-6	ASSLVRAGSSGANVLT
TRBV9	TRBJ1-5	ASSPQDSNSNQPQH
TRBV7-3	TRBJ2-2	ASSLRGGTGELF
TRBV27	TRBJ2-5	ASRRDRGYETQY
TRBV30	TRBJ2-4	ATAEENIQY
TRBV7-8	TRBJ1-5	ASSPGTRNSNQPQH
TRBV19	TRBJ1-1	ASTGSGETEAF
TRBV7-8	TRBJ2-5	ASSPRGQQETQY
TRBV7-6	TRBJ1-1	ASSLGSYTEAF
TRBV7-8	TRBJ2-7	ASGPSPYEQY
TRBV11-3	TRBJ2-1	ASSSDSGVGEQF
TRBV11-2	TRBJ2-3	ASSMTVGDSTDTQY
TRBV9	TRBJ2-2	ASSHPGTSGATRTGELF
TRBV7-3	TRBJ2-5	ASSLNGREQETQY
TRBV7-8	TRBJ2-5	ASSLGMGAMVETQY
TRBV7-9	TRBJ2-7	ASSARRTSGRGRYEQY
TRBV4-3	TRBJ2-5	ASSQEVAGGQQTQY
TRBV30	TRBJ1-3	AWSRGTGNTIY
TRBV29-1	TRBJ2-1	SVRKMGQGLLSSYNEQF
TRBV7-2	TRBJ2-7	ASSYMRQGEQY
TRBV6-2/TRBV6-3	TRBJ2-3	ASSWDSSTNTQY
TRBV7-9	TRBJ2-7	ASSRRTGVSYEQY
TRBV5-4	TRBJ1-2	ASTQLNRGSSYGYT
TRBV11-3	TRBJ2-7	ASSSWGYEQY
TRBV28	TRBJ2-5	ASSPRTGSETQY
TRBV7-3	TRBJ2-7	ASSYRLGRRGYEQY
TRBV2	TRBJ1-1	ASSVGKFTEAF
TRBV19	TRBJ1-4	ASSIGRAHKKLF
TRBV19	TRBJ2-1	ASMFGGASPSYNEQF
TRBV3-1/TRBV3-2	TRBJ1-1	ASSSRQPYNTEAF
TRBV24-1	TRBJ1-2	ATSGGQGDGYT
TRBV5-1	TRBJ2-1	ASSLEGLADNEQF
TRBV6-5	TRBJ2-3	ASRRTTSTDTQY